The clone carrying this TCR beta chain was observed once. This table comes from immunoSEQ multiplex PCR, and its TCRdb copy is limited to in-frame clones, with some not included. The profile covers over 200,000 clones, with approximately 85% appearing a single time and over 1.5% taken by the ten largest. Participants' own reports of clinical history determined their cohort assignment. Germline V gene lookup returns CDR1 MNHEY and CDR2 SMNVEV (reference sequence). The CDR3 length is 16 residues. J gave up 4 bases and V 3 bases, and 10 bases lay outside the gene matches. The data are from a study of blood T cell repertoires in COVID-19.

The sequenced material came from PBMCs or T cells enriched from blood (not recorded which). V is TRBV27 and J is TRBJ2-3, with TRBD2 matching 7 bases. This TCR derives from a woman between 50 and 59 years old who had recovered from COVID-19. This chain's CDR3 is CASSFSAGERADTQYF. The CDR3 region has the DNA TGTGCCAGCAGTTTCTCCGCGGGAGAACGGGCAGATACGCAGTATTTT.